One T cell receptor (beta chain) is described in this entry. Its cognate antigen is unknown. The sample is drawn from a study of vaccination effects on CD4 cells after COVID-19. This CDR3 is 17 amino acids long. Per the germline V gene, CDR1 is MDHEN and CDR2 is SYDVKM. V shed 1 base, J shed 4 bases, and the junction held 8 bases outside the gene matches. Generated by immunoSEQ multiplex PCR, the TCRdb table keeps only in-frame clones and is missing some. The repertoire has about 31,000 clones, roughly 62% of them found once; the top ten carry 25% to 30%. Expansion of antigen-specific CD4+ T cells with viral peptide pools was carried out by the ViraFEST assay before sequencing. CD4+ T cells were isolated after around ten days of culture.

The source material was CD4+ T cells from PBMCs cultured with HCoV-229E spike peptides, sampled before COVID-19 vaccination. The gene calls are TRBV28 and TRBJ2-7, with 12 bases matching TRBD2. The TCR originated in a human donor who received a COVID-19 vaccine. CDR3 loop: CASSLYLGLAGRYEQYF. The CDR3 DNA reads as TGTGCCAGCAGTTTATACCTCGGACTAGCGGGAAGGTACGAGCAGTACTTC.